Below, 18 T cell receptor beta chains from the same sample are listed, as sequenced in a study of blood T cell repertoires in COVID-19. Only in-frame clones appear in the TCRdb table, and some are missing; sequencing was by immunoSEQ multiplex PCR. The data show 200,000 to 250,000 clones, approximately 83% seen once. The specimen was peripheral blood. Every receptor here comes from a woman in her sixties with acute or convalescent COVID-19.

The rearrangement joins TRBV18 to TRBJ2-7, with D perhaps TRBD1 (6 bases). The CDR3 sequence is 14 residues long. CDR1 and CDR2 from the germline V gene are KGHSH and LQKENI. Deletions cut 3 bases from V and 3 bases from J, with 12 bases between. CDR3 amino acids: CASSPRDISYEQYF. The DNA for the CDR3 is TGTGCCAGCTCACCCCGGGACATAAGCTACGAGCAGTACTTC.

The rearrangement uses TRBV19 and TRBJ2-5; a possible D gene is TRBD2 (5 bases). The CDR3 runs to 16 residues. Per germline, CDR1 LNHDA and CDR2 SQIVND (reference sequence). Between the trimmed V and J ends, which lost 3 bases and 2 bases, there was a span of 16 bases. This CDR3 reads CASSIRRGDIQETQYF. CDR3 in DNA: TGTGCCAGTAGTATTCGACGGGGAGACATTCAAGAGACCCAGTACTTC.

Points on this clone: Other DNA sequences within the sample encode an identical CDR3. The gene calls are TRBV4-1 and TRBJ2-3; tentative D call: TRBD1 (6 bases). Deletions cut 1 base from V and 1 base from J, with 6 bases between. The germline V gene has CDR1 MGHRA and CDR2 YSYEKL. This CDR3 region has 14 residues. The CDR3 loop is CASSQGTGTDTQYF. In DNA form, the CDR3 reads TGCGCCAGCAGCCAAGGGACAGGCACAGATACGCAGTATTTT.

The CDR3 spells CASSGRLGAWTDTQYF. CDR3 DNA sequence: TGTGCCAGCAGTGGTAGGCTGGGCGCGTGGACAGATACGCAGTATTTT. V is TRBV11-2 and J is TRBJ2-3; no definite D call. Trimming shortened V by 6 bases and J by 3 bases, and 19 bases separated the two germline ends. The CDR3 loop spans 16 amino acids. Germline CDR1 reads SGHAT; CDR2 reads FQNNGV.

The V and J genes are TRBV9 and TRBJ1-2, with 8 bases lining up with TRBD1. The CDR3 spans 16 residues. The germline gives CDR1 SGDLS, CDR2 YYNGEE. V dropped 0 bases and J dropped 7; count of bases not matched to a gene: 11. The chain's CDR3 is CASSVGVGQGLPGYTF. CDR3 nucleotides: TGTGCCAGCAGCGTAGGGGTCGGACAGGGTTTGCCTGGCTACACCTTC.

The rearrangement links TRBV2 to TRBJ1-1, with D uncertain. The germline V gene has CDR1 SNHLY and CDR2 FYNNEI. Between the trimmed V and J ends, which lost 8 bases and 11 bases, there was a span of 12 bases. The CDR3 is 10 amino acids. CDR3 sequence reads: CASLLRVAFF. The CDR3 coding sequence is TGTGCCAGCCTTTTAAGAGTGGCTTTCTTT.

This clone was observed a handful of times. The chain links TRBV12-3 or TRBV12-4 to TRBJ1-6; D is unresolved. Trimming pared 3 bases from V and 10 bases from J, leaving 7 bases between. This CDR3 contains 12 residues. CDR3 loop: CASSLGSSPLHF. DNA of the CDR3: TGTGCCAGCAGTTTGGGCAGCTCACCCCTCCACTTT.

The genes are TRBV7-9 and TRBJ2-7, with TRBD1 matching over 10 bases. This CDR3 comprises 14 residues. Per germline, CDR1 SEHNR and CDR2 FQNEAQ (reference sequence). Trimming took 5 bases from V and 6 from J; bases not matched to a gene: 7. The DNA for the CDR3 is TGTGCCAGCAGCCCAGACAGGGGGCGCCGCGAGCAGTACTTC. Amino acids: CASSPDRGRREQYF.

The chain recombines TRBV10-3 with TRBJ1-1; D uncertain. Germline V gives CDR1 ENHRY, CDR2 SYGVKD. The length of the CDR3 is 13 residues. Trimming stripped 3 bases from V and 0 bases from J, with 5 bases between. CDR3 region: CAISDGMNTEAFF. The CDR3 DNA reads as TGTGCCATCAGTGACGGGATGAACACTGAAGCTTTCTTT.

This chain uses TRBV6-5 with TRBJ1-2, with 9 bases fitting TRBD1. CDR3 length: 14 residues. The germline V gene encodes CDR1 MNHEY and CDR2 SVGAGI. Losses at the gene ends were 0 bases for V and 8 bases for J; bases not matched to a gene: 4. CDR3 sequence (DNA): TGTGCCAGCAGTTACTCGGGACAGGGAGTAGGCTACACCTTC. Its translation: CASSYSGQGVGYTF.

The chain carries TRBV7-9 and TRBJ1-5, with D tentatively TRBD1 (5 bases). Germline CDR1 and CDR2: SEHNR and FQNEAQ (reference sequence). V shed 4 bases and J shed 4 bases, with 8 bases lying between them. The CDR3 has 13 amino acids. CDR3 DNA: TGTGCCAGCAGCTCGGGGGGAAATCAGCCCCAGCATTTT. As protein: CASSSGGNQPQHF.

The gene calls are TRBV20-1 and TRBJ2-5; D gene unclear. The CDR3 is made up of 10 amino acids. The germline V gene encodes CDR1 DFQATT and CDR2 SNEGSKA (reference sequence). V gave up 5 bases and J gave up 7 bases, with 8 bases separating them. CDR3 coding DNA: TGCAGTGCTTTTAGTGGGACCCAGTACTTC. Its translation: CSAFSGTQYF.

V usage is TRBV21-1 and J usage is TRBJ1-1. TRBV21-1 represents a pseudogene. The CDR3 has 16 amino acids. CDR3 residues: CASSKVGGQVDTEAFF. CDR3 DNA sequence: TGTGCCAGCAGCAAAGTCGGGGGGCAGGTGGACACTGAAGCTTTCTTT.

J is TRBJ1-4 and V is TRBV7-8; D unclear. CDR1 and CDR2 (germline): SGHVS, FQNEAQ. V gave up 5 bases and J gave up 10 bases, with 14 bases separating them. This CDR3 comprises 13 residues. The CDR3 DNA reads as TGTGCCAGCAGCGGGAGTGCCGCAGGAAAACTGTTTTTT. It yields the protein CASSGSAAGKLFF. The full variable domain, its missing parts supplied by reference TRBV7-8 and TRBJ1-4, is GAGVSQSPRYKVAKRGQDVALRCDPISGHVSLFWYQQALGQGPEFLTYFQNEAQLDKSGLPSDRFFAERPEGSVSTLKIQRTQQEDSAVYLCASSGSAAGKLFFGSGTQLSVL.

This chain's CDR3 is CASSPWTAATNEKLFF. CDR3 nucleotides: TGTGCCAGCTCACCTTGGACAGCAGCAACTAATGAAAAACTGTTTTTT. The rearrangement uses TRBV18 and TRBJ1-4; D may be TRBD1 (6 bases). CDR1 and CDR2 from the germline V gene are KGHSH and LQKENI. V shed 3 bases and J shed 0 bases, with 11 bases lying between them. The CDR3 is made up of 16 amino acids.

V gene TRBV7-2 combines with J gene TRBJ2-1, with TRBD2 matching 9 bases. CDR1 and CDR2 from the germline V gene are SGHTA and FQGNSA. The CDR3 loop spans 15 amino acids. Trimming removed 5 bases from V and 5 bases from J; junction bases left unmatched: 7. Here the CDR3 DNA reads TGTGCCAGCAGCCAGACTAGCGGCGGCGACAATGAGCAGTTCTTC. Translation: CASSQTSGGDNEQFF.

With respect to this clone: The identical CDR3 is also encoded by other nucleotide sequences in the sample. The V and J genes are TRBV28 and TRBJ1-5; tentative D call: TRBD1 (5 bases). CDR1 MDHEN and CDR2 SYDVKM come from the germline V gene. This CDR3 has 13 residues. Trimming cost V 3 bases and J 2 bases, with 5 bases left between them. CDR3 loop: CASSLTGNQPQHF. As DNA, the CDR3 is TGTGCCAGCAGTTTGACAGGCAATCAGCCCCAGCATTTT.

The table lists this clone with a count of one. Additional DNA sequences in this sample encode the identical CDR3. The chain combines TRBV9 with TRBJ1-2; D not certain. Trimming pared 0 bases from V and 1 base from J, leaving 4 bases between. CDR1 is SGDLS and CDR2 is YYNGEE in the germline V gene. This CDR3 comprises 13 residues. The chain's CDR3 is CASSVGGNYGYTF. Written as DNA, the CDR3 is TGTGCCAGCAGCGTAGGCGGTAACTATGGCTACACCTTC.